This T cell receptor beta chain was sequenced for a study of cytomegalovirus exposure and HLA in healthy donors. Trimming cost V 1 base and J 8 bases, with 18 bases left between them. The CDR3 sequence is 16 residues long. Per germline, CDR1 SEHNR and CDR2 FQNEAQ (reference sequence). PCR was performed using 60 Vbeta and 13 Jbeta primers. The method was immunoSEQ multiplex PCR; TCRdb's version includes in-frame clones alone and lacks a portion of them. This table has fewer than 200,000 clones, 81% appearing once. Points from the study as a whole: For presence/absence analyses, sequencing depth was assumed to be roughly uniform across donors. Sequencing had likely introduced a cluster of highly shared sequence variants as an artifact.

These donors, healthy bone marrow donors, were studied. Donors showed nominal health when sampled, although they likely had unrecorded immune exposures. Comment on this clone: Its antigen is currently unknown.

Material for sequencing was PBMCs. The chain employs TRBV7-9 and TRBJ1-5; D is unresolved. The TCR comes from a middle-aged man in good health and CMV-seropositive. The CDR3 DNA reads TGTGCCAGCAGCTTAGTCACAACCTCCTTTCGGGAGCCCCAGCATTTT. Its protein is CASSLVTTSFREPQHF.